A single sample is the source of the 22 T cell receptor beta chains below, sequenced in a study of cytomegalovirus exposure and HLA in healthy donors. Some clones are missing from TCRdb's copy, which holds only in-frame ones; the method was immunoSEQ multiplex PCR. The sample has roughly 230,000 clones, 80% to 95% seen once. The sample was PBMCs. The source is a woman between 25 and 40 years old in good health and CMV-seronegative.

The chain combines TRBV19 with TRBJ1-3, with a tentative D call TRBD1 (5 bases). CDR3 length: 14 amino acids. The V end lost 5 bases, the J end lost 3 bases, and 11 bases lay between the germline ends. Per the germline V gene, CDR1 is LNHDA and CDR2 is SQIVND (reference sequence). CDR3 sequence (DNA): TGTGCCAGTAGTGCCCAGGGCTTTGGAAACACCATATATTTT. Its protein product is CASSAQGFGNTIYF.

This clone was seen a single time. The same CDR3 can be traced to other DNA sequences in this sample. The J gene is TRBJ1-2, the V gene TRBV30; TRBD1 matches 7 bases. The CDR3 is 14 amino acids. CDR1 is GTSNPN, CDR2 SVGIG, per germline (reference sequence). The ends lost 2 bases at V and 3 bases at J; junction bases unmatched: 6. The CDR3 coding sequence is TGTGCCTGGAGTCAGGGGGGGGTGGACTATGGCTACACCTTC. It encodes CAWSQGGVDYGYTF.

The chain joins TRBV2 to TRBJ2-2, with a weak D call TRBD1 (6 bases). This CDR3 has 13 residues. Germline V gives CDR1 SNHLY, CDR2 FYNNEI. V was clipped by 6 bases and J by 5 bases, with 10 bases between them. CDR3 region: CASSVDSTGELFF. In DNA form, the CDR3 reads TGTGCCAGCAGCGTGGACAGTACCGGGGAGCTGTTTTTT.

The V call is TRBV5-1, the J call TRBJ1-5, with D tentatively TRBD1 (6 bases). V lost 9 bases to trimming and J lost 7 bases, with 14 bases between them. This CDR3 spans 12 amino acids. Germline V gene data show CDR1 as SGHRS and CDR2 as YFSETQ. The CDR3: CATPDRSQPQHF. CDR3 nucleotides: TGCGCCACCCCTGACAGGTCCCAGCCCCAGCATTTT.

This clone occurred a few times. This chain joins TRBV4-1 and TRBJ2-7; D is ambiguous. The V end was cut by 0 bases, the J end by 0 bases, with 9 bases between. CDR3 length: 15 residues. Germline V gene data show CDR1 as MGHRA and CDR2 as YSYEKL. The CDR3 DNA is TGCGCCAGCAGCCAAGAAGATAGGAGCTCCTACGAGCAGTACTTC. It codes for CASSQEDRSSYEQYF.

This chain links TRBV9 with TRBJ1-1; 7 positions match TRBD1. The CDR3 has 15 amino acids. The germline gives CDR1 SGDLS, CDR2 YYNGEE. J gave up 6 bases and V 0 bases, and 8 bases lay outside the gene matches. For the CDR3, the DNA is TGTGCCAGCAGCGTAGAGGACAGGCCCGGGGCTGAAGCTTTCTTT. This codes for CASSVEDRPGAEAFF.

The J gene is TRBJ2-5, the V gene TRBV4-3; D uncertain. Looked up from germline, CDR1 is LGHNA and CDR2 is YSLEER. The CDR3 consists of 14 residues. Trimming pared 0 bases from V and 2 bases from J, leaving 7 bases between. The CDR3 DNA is TGCGCCAGCAGCCAAGATCTAGGTCAAGAGACCCAGTACTTC. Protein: CASSQDLGQETQYF.

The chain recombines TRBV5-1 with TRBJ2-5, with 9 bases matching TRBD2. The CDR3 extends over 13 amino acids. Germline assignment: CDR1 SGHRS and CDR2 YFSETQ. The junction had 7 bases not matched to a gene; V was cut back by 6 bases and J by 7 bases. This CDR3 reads CASTVAGVGTQYF. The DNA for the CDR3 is TGCGCCAGCACTGTAGCGGGAGTGGGGACCCAGTACTTC.

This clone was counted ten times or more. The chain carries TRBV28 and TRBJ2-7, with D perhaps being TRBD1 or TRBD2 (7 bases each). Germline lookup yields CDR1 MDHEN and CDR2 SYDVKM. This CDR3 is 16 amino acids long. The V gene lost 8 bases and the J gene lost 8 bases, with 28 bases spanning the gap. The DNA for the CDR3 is TGTGCCAGCCTCAGGGGGGGCGCGGTTGGGGGGCCCCAGCAGTACTTC. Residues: CASLRGGAVGGPQQYF.

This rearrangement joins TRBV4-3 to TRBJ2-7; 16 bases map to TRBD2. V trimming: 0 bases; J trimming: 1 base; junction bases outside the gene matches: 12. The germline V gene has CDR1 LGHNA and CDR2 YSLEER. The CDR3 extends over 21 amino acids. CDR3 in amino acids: CASSQDHVGLAGGPSSYEQYF. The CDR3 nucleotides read TGCGCCAGCAGCCAAGACCACGTGGGACTAGCGGGAGGGCCGTCGTCCTACGAGCAGTACTTC.

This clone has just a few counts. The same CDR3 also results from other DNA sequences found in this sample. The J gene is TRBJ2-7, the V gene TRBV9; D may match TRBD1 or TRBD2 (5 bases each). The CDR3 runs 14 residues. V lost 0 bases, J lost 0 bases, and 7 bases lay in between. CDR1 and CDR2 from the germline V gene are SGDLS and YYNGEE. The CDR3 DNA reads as TGTGCCAGCAGCGTAGGGGGGAGCTCCTACGAGCAGTACTTC. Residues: CASSVGGSSYEQYF. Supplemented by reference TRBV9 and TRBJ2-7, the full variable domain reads DSGVTQTPKHLITATGQRVTLRCSPRSGDLSVYWYQQSLDQGLQFLIQYYNGEERAKGNILERFSAQQFPDLHSELNLSSLELGDSALYFCASSVGGSSYEQYFGPGTRLTVT.

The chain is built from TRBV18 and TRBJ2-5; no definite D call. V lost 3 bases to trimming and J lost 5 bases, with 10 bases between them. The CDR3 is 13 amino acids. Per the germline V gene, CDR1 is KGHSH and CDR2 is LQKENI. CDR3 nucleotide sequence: TGTGCCAGCTCACCGGGGATCGGGGAGACCCAGTACTTC. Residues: CASSPGIGETQYF. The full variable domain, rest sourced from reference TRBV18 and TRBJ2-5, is NAGVMQNPRHLVRRRGQEARLRCSPMKGHSHVYWYRQLPEEGLKFMVYLQKENIIDESGMPKERFSAEFPKEGPSILRIQQVVRGDSAAYFCASSPGIGETQYFGPGTRLLVL.

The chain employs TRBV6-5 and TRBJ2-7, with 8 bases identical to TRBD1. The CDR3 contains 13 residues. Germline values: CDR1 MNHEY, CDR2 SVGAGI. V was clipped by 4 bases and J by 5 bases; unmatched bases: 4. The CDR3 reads CASSWSRGHEQYF. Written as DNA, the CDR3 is TGTGCCAGCAGTTGGAGCAGGGGGCACGAGCAGTACTTC.

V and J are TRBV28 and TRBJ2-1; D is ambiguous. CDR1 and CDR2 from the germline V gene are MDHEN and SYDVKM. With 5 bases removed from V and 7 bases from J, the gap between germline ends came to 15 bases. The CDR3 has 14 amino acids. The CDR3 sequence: CASSTRPPRNEQFF. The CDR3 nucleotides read TGTGCCAGCAGTACCCGCCCCCCTAGGAATGAGCAGTTCTTC.

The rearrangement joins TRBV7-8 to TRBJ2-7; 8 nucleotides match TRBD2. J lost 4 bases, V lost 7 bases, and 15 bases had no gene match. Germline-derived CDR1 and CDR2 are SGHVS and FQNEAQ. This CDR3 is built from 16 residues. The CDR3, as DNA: TGTGCCAGCACCCTGTACGAGGGGACTAGGGGTTACGAGCAGTACTTC. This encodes CASTLYEGTRGYEQYF.

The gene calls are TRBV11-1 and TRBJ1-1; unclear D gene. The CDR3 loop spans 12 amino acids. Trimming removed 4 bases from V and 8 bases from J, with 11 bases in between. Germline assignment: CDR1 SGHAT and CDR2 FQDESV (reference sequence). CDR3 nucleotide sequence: TGTGCCAGCAGCTCTTTGGGCAGGGAAGCTTTCTTT. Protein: CASSSLGREAFF.

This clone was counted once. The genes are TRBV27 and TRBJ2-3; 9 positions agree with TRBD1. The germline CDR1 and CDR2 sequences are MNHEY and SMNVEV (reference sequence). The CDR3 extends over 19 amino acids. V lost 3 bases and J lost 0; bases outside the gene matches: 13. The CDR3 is CASSLTQDRGLTSTDTQYF. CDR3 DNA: TGTGCCAGCAGTTTGACTCAGGACAGGGGCCTTACTAGCACAGATACGCAGTATTTT.

In nucleotides, the CDR3 is TGTGCCAGCAGTCCCGACGGGTCCTACGAGCAGTACTTC. Amino acids: CASSPDGSYEQYF. The rearrangement links TRBV27 to TRBJ2-7; D gene ambiguous. CDR3 length equals 13 residues. The V gene's germline CDR1 is MNHEY and CDR2 SMNVEV (reference sequence). Trimming stripped 5 bases from V and 1 base from J, with 9 bases between.

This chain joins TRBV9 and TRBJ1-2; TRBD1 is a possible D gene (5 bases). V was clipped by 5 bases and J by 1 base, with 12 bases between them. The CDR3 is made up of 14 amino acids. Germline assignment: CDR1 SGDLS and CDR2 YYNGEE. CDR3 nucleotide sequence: TGTGCCAGCAGGCGAGAGGGGCTTAACTATGGCTACACCTTC. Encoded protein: CASRREGLNYGYTF.

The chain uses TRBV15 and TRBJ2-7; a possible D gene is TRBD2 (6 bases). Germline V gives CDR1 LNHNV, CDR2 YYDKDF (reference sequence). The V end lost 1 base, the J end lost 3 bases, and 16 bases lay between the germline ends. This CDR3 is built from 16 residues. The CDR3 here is CATSRGGGQGGYEQYF. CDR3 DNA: TGTGCCACCAGCAGAGGCGGTGGGCAGGGAGGCTACGAGCAGTACTTC.

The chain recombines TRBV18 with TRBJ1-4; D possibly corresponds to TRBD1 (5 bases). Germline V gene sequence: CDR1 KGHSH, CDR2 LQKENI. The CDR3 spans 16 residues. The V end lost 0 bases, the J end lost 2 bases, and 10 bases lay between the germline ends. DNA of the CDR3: TGTGCCAGCTCACCACCTGCGGGGGTTACTAATGAAAAACTGTTTTTT. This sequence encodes CASSPPAGVTNEKLFF.

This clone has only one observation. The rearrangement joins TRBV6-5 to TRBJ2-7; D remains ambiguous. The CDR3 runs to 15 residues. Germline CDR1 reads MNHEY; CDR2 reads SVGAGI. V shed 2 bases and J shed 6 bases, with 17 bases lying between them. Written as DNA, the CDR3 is TGTGCCAGCAGTTACGATTTCGCAGTCTCAGGCGAGCAGTACTTC. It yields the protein CASSYDFAVSGEQYF.